The 29 T cell receptor beta chains below were found in one sample sequenced in a study of naive CD8 T cells in extremely preterm neonates. The repertoire was sequenced with immunoSEQ multiplex PCR; TCRdb's copy has only in-frame clones and lacks some. Seen here are around 7,500 clones, about 98% observed once, and the top ten hold around 0.38%. Elective cesarean births at roughly 35-43 weeks, without labor or membrane rupture, supplied the cord blood. Sequenced material: naive CD8+ T cells from cord blood. The receptors originated from a newborn in good health.

The gene calls are TRBV7-9 and TRBJ1-5; D not certain. CDR3 size: 12 residues. Germline values: CDR1 SEHNR, CDR2 FQNEAQ (reference sequence). The V gene lost 3 bases and the J gene lost 7 bases, with 7 bases spanning the gap. Written as DNA, the CDR3 is TGTGCCAGCAGCTTCTTCGGGCAGCCCCAGCATTTT. Translation: CASSFFGQPQHF.

This sequence joins TRBV7-9 and TRBJ2-1; D is possibly TRBD1 (5 bases). The germline V and J ends were trimmed by 5 bases and 5 bases, with 7 bases remaining between them. The CDR3 has 12 amino acids. Per germline, CDR1 SEHNR and CDR2 FQNEAQ (reference sequence). The DNA for the CDR3 is TGTGCCAGCAGCCCGGACAACAATGAGCAGTTCTTC. As protein: CASSPDNNEQFF.

CDR3 protein: CASSQAPGGNTEAFF. Written as DNA, the CDR3 is TGCGCCAGCAGCCAAGCTCCGGGGGGGAACACTGAAGCTTTCTTT. The gene calls are TRBV4-1 and TRBJ1-1; tentatively, D is TRBD1 (5 bases). Per the germline V gene, CDR1 is MGHRA and CDR2 is YSYEKL. The CDR3 loop spans 15 amino acids. The V and J ends lost 1 base and 1 base respectively, with 10 bases between them.

This chain joins TRBV11-1 and TRBJ2-3; 13 nucleotides agree with TRBD2. Germline CDR1 is SGHAT and CDR2 is FQDESV (reference sequence). Trimming cost V 3 bases and J 4 bases; bases outside gene matches: 10. This CDR3 has 18 amino acids. CDR3 DNA: TGTGCCAGCAGCTTCACTAGCGGGGGGGCCCTTGATGCAGATACGCAGTATTTT. Translating gives CASSFTSGGALDADTQYF. The full variable domain, rest sourced from reference TRBV11-1 and TRBJ2-3, is EAEVAQSPRYKITEKSQAVAFWCDPISGHATLYWYRQILGQGPELLVQFQDESVVDDSQLPKDRFSAERLKGVDSTLKIQPAELGDSAMYLCASSFTSGGALDADTQYFGPGTRLTVL.

The CDR3 reads CAKSQSRANVLTF. DNA of the CDR3: TGTGCCAAGTCACAAAGTCGGGCCAACGTCCTGACTTTC. The rearrangement uses TRBV5-6 and TRBJ2-6, with D unresolved. Trimming stripped 9 bases from V and 5 bases from J, with 12 bases between. This CDR3 is built from 13 residues. The germline V gene has CDR1 SGHDT and CDR2 YYEEEE.

The J gene is TRBJ1-5, the V gene TRBV2, with a tentative D call TRBD1 (5 bases). Germline CDR1 is SNHLY and CDR2 is FYNNEI. This CDR3 has 16 amino acids. V was pared by 4 bases and J by 0 bases, with 13 bases between. The CDR3 nucleotides read TGTGCCAGCAGTGGGGGGGACTCCTATAGCAATCAGCCCCAGCATTTT. Residues: CASSGGDSYSNQPQHF. Full variable domain (remainder filled in from reference TRBV2 and TRBJ1-5): EPEVTQTPSHQVTQMGQEVILRCVPISNHLYFYWYRQILGQKVEFLVSFYNNEISEKSEIFDDQFSVERPDGSNFTLKIRSTKLEDSAMYFCASSGGDSYSNQPQHFGDGTRLSIL.

A word on this clone: The same CDR3 arises from other DNA sequences in this sample as well. The rearrangement uses TRBV4-2 and TRBJ1-2; TRBD1 agrees at 10 bases. The trim removed 0 bases at V and 3 bases at J, leaving 4 bases unmatched. The CDR3 length is 16 residues. The V gene's germline CDR1 is LGHNA and CDR2 YNFKEQ. CDR3: CASSQEYGTGDYGYTF. CDR3 sequence (DNA): TGTGCCAGCAGCCAAGAATACGGGACAGGGGACTATGGCTACACCTTC.

V is TRBV7-2 and J is TRBJ2-3; TRBD2 matches 10 bases. Trimming at V came to 5 bases and at J to 5 bases, leaving 13 bases not matched to a gene. There are 17 residues in the CDR3. Germline lookup yields CDR1 SGHTA and CDR2 FQGNSA. CDR3 coding DNA: TGTGCCAGCAGCCCCCGGGCTAGCGGGGGATTGGGAGATACGCAGTATTTT. Its protein is CASSPRASGGLGDTQYF.

This chain joins TRBV7-9 and TRBJ2-3, with 7 bases aligning to TRBD2. The CDR3 has 16 amino acids. The V gene's germline CDR1 is SEHNR and CDR2 FQNEAQ (reference sequence). The V and J ends lost 3 bases and 0 bases, in that order; junction bases with no gene match: 6. DNA of the CDR3: TGTGCCAGCAGCTTCCTACTAGCGTCTAGCACAGATACGCAGTATTTT. Translation gives CASSFLLASSTDTQYF.

The chain links TRBV19 to TRBJ1-1; D is perhaps TRBD1 (5 bases). V was cut by 5 bases and J by 4 bases, with 14 bases left in between. The CDR3 contains 14 residues. From germline, CDR1 is LNHDA and CDR2 SQIVND (reference sequence). The CDR3 region has the DNA TGTGCCAGTAGTCCCTGGACCGGGGGCACTGAAGCTTTCTTT. It is translated as CASSPWTGGTEAFF.

This chain uses TRBV5-4 with TRBJ2-1, with TRBD2 identical over 7 bases. Per the germline V gene, CDR1 is SGHNT and CDR2 is YYREEE (reference sequence). The CDR3 has 12 amino acids. Trimming took 5 bases from V and 7 from J; bases not matched to a gene: 3. In DNA, the CDR3 is TGTGCCAGCAGATTGCGGGAGAATGAGCAGTTCTTC. Translation gives CASRLRENEQFF.

The chain links TRBV6-6 to TRBJ1-2; 7 nucleotides match TRBD1. J gave up 8 bases and V 0 bases, and 9 bases lay outside the gene matches. CDR1 is MNHNY, CDR2 SVGAGI, per germline (reference sequence). The CDR3 runs 15 residues. CDR3 amino acids: CASSYSDRLRGGYTF. In DNA, the CDR3 is TGTGCCAGCAGTTACTCGGACAGGCTCCGGGGGGGCTACACCTTC.

The chain recombines TRBV30 with TRBJ1-2; the D gene is possibly TRBD1 (5 bases). Germline CDR1 GTSNPN, CDR2 SVGIG (reference sequence). V lost 3 bases and J lost 6, with 23 bases in between. The CDR3 consists of 16 residues. CDR3 coding DNA: TGTGCCTGGAGGATAGACGGCCACCCAGGGATTAATGGCTACACCTTC. It yields the protein CAWRIDGHPGINGYTF.

This clone was counted a single time. The CDR3 sequence: CATSTRTRFIEESYEQYF. CDR3 DNA sequence: TGTGCCACCAGCACGAGAACTCGCTTTATTGAAGAATCGTACGAGCAGTACTTC. V and J are TRBV15 and TRBJ2-7; D not resolved. This CDR3 has 18 amino acids. With 4 bases removed from V and 4 bases from J, the gap between germline ends came to 26 bases. Germline CDR1 LNHNV, CDR2 YYDKDF (reference sequence). Using reference TRBV15 and TRBJ2-7 for the parts outside the CDR3, the full variable domain is DAMVIQNPRYQVTQFGKPVTLSCSQTLNHNVMYWYQQKSSQAPKLLFHYYDKDFNNEADTPDNFQSRRPNTSFCFLDIRSPGLGDTAMYLCATSTRTRFIEESYEQYFGPGTRLTVT.

This sequence joins TRBV5-1 and TRBJ2-3; 10 bases match TRBD1. CDR3 length equals 15 residues. Trimming at V came to 3 bases and at J to 4 bases, leaving 5 bases not matched to a gene. Germline loops: CDR1 SGHRS, CDR2 YFSETQ. The CDR3 protein is CASSYGQGGADTQYF. DNA for the CDR3: TGCGCCAGCAGCTATGGACAGGGGGGGGCAGATACGCAGTATTTT.

The rearrangement uses TRBV30 and TRBJ2-7, with TRBD2 as a possible D gene (6 bases). The CDR3 runs to 11 residues. V lost 0 bases and J lost 6, with 6 bases in between. Per the germline V gene, CDR1 is GTSNPN and CDR2 is SVGIG (reference sequence). CDR3 protein: CAWSVGGEQYF. CDR3 DNA: TGTGCCTGGAGTGTCGGGGGCGAGCAGTACTTC. The full variable domain, rest sourced from reference TRBV30 and TRBJ2-7, is SQTIHQWPATLVQPVGSPLSLECTVEGTSNPNLYWYRQAAGRGLQLLFYSVGIGQISSEVPQNLSASRPQDRQFILSSKKLLLSDSGFYLCAWSVGGEQYFGPGTRLTVT.

This chain uses TRBV5-6 with TRBJ2-5; tentative D call: TRBD2 (6 bases). Germline loops: CDR1 SGHDT, CDR2 YYEEEE. The CDR3 has 15 residues. The V gene lost 4 bases and the J gene lost 3 bases, with 16 bases spanning the gap. CDR3 bases: TGTGCCAGCAGCCACCCGGGAGAAAGGGAAGAGACCCAGTACTTC. Amino acids: CASSHPGEREETQYF. Full variable domain (missing parts from reference TRBV5-6 and TRBJ2-5): DAGVTQSPTHLIKTRGQQVTLRCSPKSGHDTVSWYQQALGQGPQFIFQYYEEEERQRGNFPDRFSGHQFPNYSSELNVNALLLGDSALYLCASSHPGEREETQYFGPGTRLLVL.

The sample holds one count of this clone. The V and J genes are TRBV19 and TRBJ1-2; 8 nucleotides align to TRBD1. The CDR3 length is 15 residues. CDR1 LNHDA and CDR2 SQIVND come from the germline V gene (reference sequence). The ends lost 5 bases at V and 2 bases at J; junction bases unmatched: 7. For the CDR3, the DNA is TGTGCCAGTAGTCTACCTACAGGGGGGAACTATGGCTACACCTTC. Amino acid sequence: CASSLPTGGNYGYTF.

This chain joins TRBV27 and TRBJ2-1; the match to TRBD2 covers 13 bases. Trimming removed 4 bases from V and 6 bases from J; junction bases left unmatched: 6. The length of the CDR3 is 16 residues. Germline CDR1 and CDR2: MNHEY and SMNVEV (reference sequence). The DNA of the CDR3 is TGTGCCAGCAGTTCATGGACTAGCGGGGGAGGCAATGAGCAGTTCTTC. It yields the protein CASSSWTSGGGNEQFF.

The chain carries TRBV9 and TRBJ1-2; 7 bases fit TRBD1. Germline V gene sequence: CDR1 SGDLS, CDR2 YYNGEE. This CDR3 is 15 amino acids long. Unmatched junction bases numbered 2, after V lost 0 bases and J lost 0 bases. Here the CDR3 reads CASSVAGTANYGYTF. The CDR3 bases are TGTGCCAGCAGCGTAGCTGGGACAGCTAACTATGGCTACACCTTC.

This clone was seen a single time. V usage is TRBV9 and J usage is TRBJ2-7, with D possibly TRBD2 on 6 matching bases. The CDR3 spans 14 residues. Trimming pared 4 bases from V and 0 bases from J, leaving 11 bases between. Germline V gene data show CDR1 as SGDLS and CDR2 as YYNGEE. DNA of the CDR3: TGTGCCAGCAGCTCCTCGGGGGACTCCTACGAGCAGTACTTC. Encoded protein: CASSSSGDSYEQYF.

V gene TRBV27 combines with J gene TRBJ2-5; D gene uncertain. The CDR3 has 14 residues. V shed 6 bases and J shed 2 bases, with 13 bases lying between them. Germline values: CDR1 MNHEY, CDR2 SMNVEV (reference sequence). The DNA of the CDR3 is TGTGCCAGCAGCCCAGTGGCTAGTCAAGAGACCCAGTACTTC. It translates to CASSPVASQETQYF.

The J gene is TRBJ1-2, the V gene TRBV2; TRBD1 aligns across 8 bases. The CDR3 extends over 16 amino acids. From germline, CDR1 is SNHLY and CDR2 FYNNEI. V lost 7 bases to trimming and J lost 5 bases; unmatched junction nucleotides: 15. In DNA form, the CDR3 reads TGTGCCAGCATGGACAGGGTGAAGAAGGGGAATTATGGCTACACCTTC. Translating it yields CASMDRVKKGNYGYTF.

This chain uses TRBV9 with TRBJ2-2; D is undetermined. The germline V and J ends were trimmed by 4 bases and 3 bases, with 7 bases remaining between them. The CDR3 runs 13 residues. Germline V gene lookup returns CDR1 SGDLS and CDR2 YYNGEE. CDR3 DNA: TGTGCCAGCAGCTCTACGGACACCGGGGAGCTGTTTTTT. It yields the protein CASSSTDTGELFF.

This sequence joins TRBV6-5 and TRBJ2-5; TRBD2 agrees at 8 bases. Germline V CDR1 and CDR2: MNHEY, SVGAGI. This CDR3 is 14 amino acids long. Unmatched junction bases numbered 11, after V lost 11 bases and J lost 3 bases. CDR3 region: CARGRGAEKETQYF. The CDR3 DNA is TGTGCCCGTGGGCGGGGGGCCGAAAAAGAGACCCAGTACTTC.

The V and J genes are TRBV19 and TRBJ1-1; D is perhaps TRBD1 (5 bases). This CDR3 has 13 amino acids. Per the germline V gene, CDR1 is LNHDA and CDR2 is SQIVND (reference sequence). Trimming took off 9 bases at V and 1 base at J, with 12 bases between the two ends. In DNA, the CDR3 is TGTGCCAGCTCCGACAGTGCGAACACTGAAGCTTTCTTT. Translation gives CASSDSANTEAFF.

The chain recombines TRBV6-5 with TRBJ2-7; 7 bases fit TRBD1. This CDR3 contains 14 residues. From germline, CDR1 is MNHEY and CDR2 SVGAGI. V gave up 2 bases and J gave up 0 bases; unmatched junction bases: 1. CDR3 nucleotide sequence: TGTGCCAGCAGTTACGGGGACAGCTCCTACGAGCAGTACTTC. The encoded protein is CASSYGDSSYEQYF.

The genes are TRBV5-6 and TRBJ2-1; 16 bases are a match to TRBD2. With 4 bases clipped from V and 12 bases from J, the junction kept 7 bases outside the gene matches. The CDR3 consists of 15 residues. Germline CDR1 SGHDT, CDR2 YYEEEE. CDR3 DNA sequence: TGTGCCAGCAGCCCCGGGACTAGCGGGGGGGACCCGCAGTTCTTC. It translates to CASSPGTSGGDPQFF.

The chain carries TRBV6-1 and TRBJ1-2, with TRBD1 matching 11 bases. Looked up from germline, CDR1 is MNHNS and CDR2 is SASEGT. The CDR3 extends over 15 amino acids. V shed 3 bases and J 4 bases; nucleotides not matched to a gene: 4. CDR3 residues: CASSEGTGGGYGYTF. Written as DNA, the CDR3 is TGTGCCAGCAGTGAGGGGACAGGGGGGGGCTATGGCTACACCTTC.